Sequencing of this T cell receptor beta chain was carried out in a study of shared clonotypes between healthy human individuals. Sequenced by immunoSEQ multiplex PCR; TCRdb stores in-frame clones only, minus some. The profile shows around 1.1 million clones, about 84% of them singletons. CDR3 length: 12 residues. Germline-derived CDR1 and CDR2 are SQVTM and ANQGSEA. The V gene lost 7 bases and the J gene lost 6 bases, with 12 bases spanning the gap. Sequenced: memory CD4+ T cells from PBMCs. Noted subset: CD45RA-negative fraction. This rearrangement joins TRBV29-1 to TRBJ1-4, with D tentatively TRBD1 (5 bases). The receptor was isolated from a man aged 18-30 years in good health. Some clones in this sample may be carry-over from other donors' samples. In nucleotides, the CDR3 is TGCAGCGGCCGGGGCCTCGATGAAAAACTGTTTTTT. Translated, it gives CSGRGLDEKLFF.